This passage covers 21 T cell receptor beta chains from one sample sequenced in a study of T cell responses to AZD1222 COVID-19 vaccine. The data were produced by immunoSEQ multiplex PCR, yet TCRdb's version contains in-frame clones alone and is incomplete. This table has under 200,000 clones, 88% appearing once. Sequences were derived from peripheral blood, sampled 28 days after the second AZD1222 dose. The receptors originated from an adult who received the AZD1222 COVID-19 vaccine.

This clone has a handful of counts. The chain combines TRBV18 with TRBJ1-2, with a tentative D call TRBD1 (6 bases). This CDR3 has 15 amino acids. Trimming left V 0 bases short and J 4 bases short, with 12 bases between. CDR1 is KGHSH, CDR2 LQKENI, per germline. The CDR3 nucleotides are TGTGCCAGCTCACCACCGTCGGGGGCTAGCTATGGCTACACCTTC. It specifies CASSPPSGASYGYTF.

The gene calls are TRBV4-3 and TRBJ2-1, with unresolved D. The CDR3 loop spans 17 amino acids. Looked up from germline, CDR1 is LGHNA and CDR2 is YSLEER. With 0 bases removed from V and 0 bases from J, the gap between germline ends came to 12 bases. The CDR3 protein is CASSQEGVHSSYNEQFF. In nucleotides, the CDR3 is TGCGCCAGCAGCCAAGAGGGCGTCCATAGCTCCTACAATGAGCAGTTCTTC.

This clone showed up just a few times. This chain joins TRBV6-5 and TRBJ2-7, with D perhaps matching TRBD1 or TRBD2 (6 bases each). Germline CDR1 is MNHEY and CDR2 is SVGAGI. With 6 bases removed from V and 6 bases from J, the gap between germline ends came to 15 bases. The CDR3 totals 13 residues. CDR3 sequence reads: CASRRDTSREQYF. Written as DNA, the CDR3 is TGTGCCAGCAGGCGGGACACCTCTCGCGAGCAGTACTTC.

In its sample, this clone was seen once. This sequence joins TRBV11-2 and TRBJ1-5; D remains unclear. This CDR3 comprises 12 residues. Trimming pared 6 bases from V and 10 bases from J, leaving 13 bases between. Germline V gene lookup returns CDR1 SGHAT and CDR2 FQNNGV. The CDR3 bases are TGTGCCAGCAGGGAAGAGGCCGGACCCCAGCATTTT. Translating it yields CASREEAGPQHF.

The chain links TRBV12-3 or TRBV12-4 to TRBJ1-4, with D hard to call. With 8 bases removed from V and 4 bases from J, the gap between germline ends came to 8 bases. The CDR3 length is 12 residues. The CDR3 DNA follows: TGTGCCAGCGGCCAAGTTAATGAAAAACTGTTTTTT. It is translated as CASGQVNEKLFF.

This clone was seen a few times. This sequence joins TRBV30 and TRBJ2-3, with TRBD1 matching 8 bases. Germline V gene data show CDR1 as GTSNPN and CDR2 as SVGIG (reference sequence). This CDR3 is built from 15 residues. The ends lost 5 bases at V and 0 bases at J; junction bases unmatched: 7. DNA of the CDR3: TGTGCCTGGGGTTTCCGGGACAGGAGCACAGATACGCAGTATTTT. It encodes CAWGFRDRSTDTQYF.

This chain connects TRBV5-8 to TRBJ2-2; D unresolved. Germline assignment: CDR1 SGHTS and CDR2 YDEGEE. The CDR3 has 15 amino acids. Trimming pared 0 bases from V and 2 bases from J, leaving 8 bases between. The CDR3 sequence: CASSLERINTGELFF. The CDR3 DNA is TGTGCCAGCAGCTTGGAACGGATAAACACCGGGGAGCTGTTTTTT.

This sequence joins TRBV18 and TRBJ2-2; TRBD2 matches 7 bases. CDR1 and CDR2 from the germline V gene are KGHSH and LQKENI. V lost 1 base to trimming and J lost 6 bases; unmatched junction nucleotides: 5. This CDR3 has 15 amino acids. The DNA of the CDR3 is TGTGCCAGCTCACCACTCGCGGGAGCGTCCGGGGAGCTGTTTTTT. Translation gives CASSPLAGASGELFF.

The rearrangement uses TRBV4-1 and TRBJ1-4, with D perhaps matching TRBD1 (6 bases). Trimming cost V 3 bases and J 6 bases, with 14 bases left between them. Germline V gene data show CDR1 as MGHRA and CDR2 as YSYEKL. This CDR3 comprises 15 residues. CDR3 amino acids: CASSQAGGGHEKLFF. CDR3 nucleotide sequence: TGCGCCAGCAGCCAGGCCGGAGGGGGGCATGAAAAACTGTTTTTT.

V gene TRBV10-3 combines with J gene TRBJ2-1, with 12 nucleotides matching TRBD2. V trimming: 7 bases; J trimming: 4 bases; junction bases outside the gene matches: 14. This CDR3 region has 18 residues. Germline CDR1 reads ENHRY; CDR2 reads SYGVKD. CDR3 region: CAITGSPGTSGLYNEQFF. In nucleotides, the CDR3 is TGTGCCATCACTGGGAGTCCCGGGACTAGCGGGTTATACAATGAGCAGTTCTTC.

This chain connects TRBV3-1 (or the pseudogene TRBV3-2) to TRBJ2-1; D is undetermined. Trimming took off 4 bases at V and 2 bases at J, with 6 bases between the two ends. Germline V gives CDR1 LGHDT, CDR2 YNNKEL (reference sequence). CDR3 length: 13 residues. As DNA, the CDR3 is TGTGCCAGCAGCCTGGGGACCTACAATGAGCAGTTCTTC. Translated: CASSLGTYNEQFF.

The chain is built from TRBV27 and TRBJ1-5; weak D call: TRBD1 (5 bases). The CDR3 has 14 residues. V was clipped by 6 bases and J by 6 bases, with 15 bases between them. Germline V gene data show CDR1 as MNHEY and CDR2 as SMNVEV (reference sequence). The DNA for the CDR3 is TGTGCCAGCAGGAAGGGGAGGTTGAGTCAGCCCCAGCATTTT. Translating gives CASRKGRLSQPQHF.

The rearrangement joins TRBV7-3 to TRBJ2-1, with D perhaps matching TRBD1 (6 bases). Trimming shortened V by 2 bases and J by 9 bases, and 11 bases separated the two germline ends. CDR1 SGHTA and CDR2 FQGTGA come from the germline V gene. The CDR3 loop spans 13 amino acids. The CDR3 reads CASSLGEGGEQFF. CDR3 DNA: TGTGCCAGCAGCTTAGGCGAAGGGGGTGAGCAGTTCTTC.

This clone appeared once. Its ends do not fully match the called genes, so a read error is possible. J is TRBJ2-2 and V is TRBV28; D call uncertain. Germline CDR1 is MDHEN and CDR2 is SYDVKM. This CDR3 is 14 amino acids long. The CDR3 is CVSNDVSNTGELFF. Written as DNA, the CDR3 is TGTGTCAGCAACGACGTATCGAACACCGGGGAGCTGTTTTTT. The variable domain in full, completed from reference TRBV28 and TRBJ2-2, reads DVKVTQSSRYLVKRTGEKVFLECVQDMDHENMFWYRQDPGLGLRLIYFSYDVKMKEKGDIPEGYSVSREKKERFSLILESASTNQTSMYLCVSNDVSNTGELFFGEGSRLTVL.

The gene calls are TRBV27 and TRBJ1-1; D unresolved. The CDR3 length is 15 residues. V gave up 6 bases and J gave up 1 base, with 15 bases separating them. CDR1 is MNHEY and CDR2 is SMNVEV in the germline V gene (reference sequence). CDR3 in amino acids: CASRPAWVPNTEAFF. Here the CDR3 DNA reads TGTGCCAGCAGACCCGCATGGGTGCCGAACACTGAAGCTTTCTTT.

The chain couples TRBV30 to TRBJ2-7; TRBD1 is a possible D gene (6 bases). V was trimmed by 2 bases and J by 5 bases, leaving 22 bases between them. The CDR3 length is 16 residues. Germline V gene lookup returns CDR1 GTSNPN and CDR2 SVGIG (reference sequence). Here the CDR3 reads CAWSPFLGAVPHEQYF. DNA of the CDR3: TGTGCCTGGAGTCCCTTTCTGGGGGCTGTTCCCCACGAGCAGTACTTC.

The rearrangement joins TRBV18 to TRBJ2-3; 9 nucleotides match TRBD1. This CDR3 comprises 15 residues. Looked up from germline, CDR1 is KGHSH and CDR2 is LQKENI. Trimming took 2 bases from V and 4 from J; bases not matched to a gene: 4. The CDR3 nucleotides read TGTGCCAGCTCACCATCGACAGGGGGAGCAGATACGCAGTATTTT. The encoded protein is CASSPSTGGADTQYF.

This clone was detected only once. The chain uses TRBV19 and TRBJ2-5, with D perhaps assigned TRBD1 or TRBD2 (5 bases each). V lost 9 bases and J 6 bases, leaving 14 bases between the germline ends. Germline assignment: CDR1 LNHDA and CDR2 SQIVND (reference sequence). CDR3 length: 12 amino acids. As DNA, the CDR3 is TGTGCCAGCGGAGAGGGGTCAAAGACCCAGTACTTC. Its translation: CASGEGSKTQYF.

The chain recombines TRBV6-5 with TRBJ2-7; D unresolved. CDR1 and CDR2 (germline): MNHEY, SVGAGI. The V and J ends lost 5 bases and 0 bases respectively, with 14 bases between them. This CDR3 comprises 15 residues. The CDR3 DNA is TGTGCCAGCAGTCTTGACATGGCAAGCTCCTACGAGCAGTACTTC. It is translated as CASSLDMASSYEQYF.

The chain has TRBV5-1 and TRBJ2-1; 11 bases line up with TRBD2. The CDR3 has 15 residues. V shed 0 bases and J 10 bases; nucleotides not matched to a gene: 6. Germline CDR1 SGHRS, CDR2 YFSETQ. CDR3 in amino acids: CASSLAGTSGGEQFF. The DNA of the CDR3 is TGCGCCAGCAGCTTGGCCGGGACTAGCGGAGGGGAGCAGTTCTTC.

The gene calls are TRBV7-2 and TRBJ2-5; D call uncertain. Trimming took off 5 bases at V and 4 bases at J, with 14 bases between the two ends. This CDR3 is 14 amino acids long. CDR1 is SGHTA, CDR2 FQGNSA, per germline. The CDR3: CASSGNLHLETQYF. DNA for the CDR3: TGTGCCAGCAGCGGAAACCTACATCTAGAGACCCAGTACTTC.